Each of the 32 T cell receptor beta chains below was sequenced from the same sample in a study of response to subunit inactivated influenza vaccine. TCRdb called the RT-PCR reads again in MiXCR, with one record for every CDR3 protein. The data show under 200,000 distinct CDR3 sequences, 10% to 15% seen once. These data also featured in a second study, about T cells expressing NK-cell markers. That paper notes: Production of TCR beta cDNA relied on 5'RACE template switching with UMIs.

The material sequenced was CD8+ T cells sorted from PBMCs, taken about 13 days after vaccination. The receptors shown here come from a man aged 50-59 years who received an inactivated influenza vaccine.

This clonotype has a handful of counts. This chain links TRBV7-9 with TRBJ1-1; 7 bases fit TRBD1. CDR3 length: 13 amino acids. With 8 bases clipped from V and 5 bases from J, the junction kept 8 bases outside the gene matches. CDR1 SEHNR and CDR2 FQNEAQ come from the germline V gene (reference sequence). CDR3 amino acids: CASGQDYSTEAFF. In DNA form, the CDR3 reads TGTGCCAGCGGACAGGACTATAGTACTGAAGCTTTCTTT.

J is TRBJ2-3 and V is TRBV6-2 or TRBV6-3; tentative D call: TRBD2 (5 bases). Germline CDR1 MNHEY, CDR2 SVGEGT. The CDR3 contains 13 residues. V was cut by 6 bases and J by 2 bases, with 9 bases left in between. CDR3 in amino acids: CASRGGPTDTQYF. CDR3 bases: TGTGCCAGCAGAGGAGGACCCACAGATACGCAGTATTTT.

This clonotype was seen at least ten times. The V and J genes are TRBV20-1 and TRBJ2-1; D is possibly TRBD2 (5 bases). The CDR3 totals 14 residues. Between the trimmed V and J ends, which lost 1 base and 10 bases, there was a span of 17 bases. The germline gives CDR1 DFQATT, CDR2 SNEGSKA (reference sequence). In DNA form, the CDR3 reads TGCAGTGCTAGAGGGGTGACAATCGGGATGGAGCAGTTCTTC. As protein: CSARGVTIGMEQFF.

V and J are TRBV5-1 and TRBJ2-1, with 11 bases that match TRBD2. The CDR3 is made up of 18 amino acids. Germline CDR1 SGHRS, CDR2 YFSETQ. The V segment lost 3 bases and the J segment 0 bases; nucleotides outside the gene matches: 8. CDR3 DNA sequence: TGCGCCAGCAGCTCCCTAGCGGGGGGCCCTAGCTCCTACAATGAGCAGTTCTTC. Translation: CASSSLAGGPSSYNEQFF.

A few counts support this clonotype. The gene calls are TRBV10-3 and TRBJ2-5, with a tentative D call TRBD2 (5 bases). CDR1 ENHRY and CDR2 SYGVKD come from the germline V gene. Trimming took 5 bases from V and 5 from J, leaving 15 bases between them. The CDR3 consists of 14 residues. CDR3 sequence: CAISTGVLGETQYF. DNA for the CDR3: TGTGCCATCAGTACCGGGGTCTTAGGGGAGACCCAGTACTTC.

This clonotype was detected ten times or more. V and J are TRBV15 and TRBJ2-1; D may correspond to TRBD1 or TRBD2 (5 bases each). CDR1 LNHNV and CDR2 YYDKDF come from the germline V gene (reference sequence). The CDR3 is 15 amino acids. The V gene lost 1 base and the J gene lost 4 bases, with 11 bases spanning the gap. The CDR3 sequence: CATSRVGGPYNEQFF. The CDR3 DNA reads TGTGCCACCAGCAGAGTTGGGGGACCATACAATGAGCAGTTCTTC.

This clonotype was seen only a few times. The gene calls are TRBV13 and TRBJ2-7; D unresolved. Per germline, CDR1 PRHDT and CDR2 FYEKMQ (reference sequence). V lost 1 base and J lost 1, with 5 bases in between. The CDR3 runs to 13 residues. The CDR3: CASSLELSYEQYF. Here the CDR3 DNA reads TGTGCCAGCAGCTTAGAACTGTCCTACGAGCAGTACTTC.

This clonotype has only a few counts. The J gene is TRBJ2-1, the V gene TRBV12-3 or TRBV12-4; a possible D gene is TRBD2 (7 bases). CDR3 size: 15 residues. V was clipped by 6 bases and J by 0 bases, with 12 bases between them. The CDR3 reads CASRQRGGSYNEQFF. Written as DNA, the CDR3 is TGTGCCAGCAGACAAAGGGGGGGCTCCTACAATGAGCAGTTCTTC.

V usage is TRBV15 and J usage is TRBJ2-7; D possibly corresponds to TRBD1 (6 bases). The V and J ends lost 5 bases and 1 base respectively, with 15 bases between them. Germline values: CDR1 LNHNV, CDR2 YYDKDF (reference sequence). CDR3 length: 15 amino acids. The CDR3 DNA reads as TGTGCCACCAGCCTCTATCTTGGACAGTCCTACGAGCAGTACTTC. Encoded protein: CATSLYLGQSYEQYF.

The chain carries TRBV6-5 and TRBJ2-3; unclear D gene. The V end lost 1 base, the J end lost 0 bases, and 11 bases lay between the germline ends. The CDR3 runs to 16 residues. Germline loops: CDR1 MNHEY, CDR2 SVGAGI. The CDR3 spells CASSYFLQPSTDTQYF. Here the CDR3 DNA reads TGTGCCAGCAGTTACTTTCTTCAACCTAGCACAGATACGCAGTATTTT.

This clonotype was counted a few times. V and J are TRBV12-3 or TRBV12-4 and TRBJ1-2, with no clear D. Trimming removed 2 bases from V and 5 bases from J, with 12 bases in between. The CDR3 totals 14 residues. CDR3 loop: CASSLSRMGYGYTF. The CDR3 nucleotides are TGTGCCAGCAGTTTATCCCGGATGGGATATGGCTACACCTTC.

This clonotype was detected only a few times. The chain employs TRBV12-3 or TRBV12-4 and TRBJ2-1, with 7 bases aligning to TRBD2. The V segment lost 3 bases and the J segment 7 bases; nucleotides outside the gene matches: 6. This CDR3 has 14 amino acids. Written as DNA, the CDR3 is TGTGCCAGCAGTTTTACGATCGGGGGGAATGAGCAGTTCTTC. As protein: CASSFTIGGNEQFF.

This clonotype was picked up a small number of times. The V gene is TRBV30, the J gene TRBJ2-7; D is uncertain. With 2 bases removed from V and 4 bases from J, the gap between germline ends came to 6 bases. Germline V gives CDR1 GTSNPN, CDR2 SVGIG (reference sequence). This CDR3 has 11 residues. The CDR3, as DNA: TGTGCCTGGAGTACAAGTTACGAGCAGTACTTC. This gives the protein CAWSTSYEQYF. The entire variable domain, with the rest obtained from reference TRBV30 and TRBJ2-7, is as follows: SQTIHQWPATLVQPVGSPLSLECTVEGTSNPNLYWYRQAAGRGLQLLFYSVGIGQISSEVPQNLSASRPQDRQFILSSKKLLLSDSGFYLCAWSTSYEQYFGPGTRLTVT.

This clonotype has ten or more counts. The V gene is TRBV7-8, the J gene TRBJ2-5; D remains unclear. CDR3 length: 18 residues. Deletions cut 1 base from V and 3 bases from J, with 21 bases between. Germline assignment: CDR1 SGHVS and CDR2 FQNEAQ. In nucleotides, the CDR3 is TGTGCCAGCAGCTTAGTTTCGGCCTCGGCAATAATCGAAGAGACCCAGTACTTC. It yields the protein CASSLVSASAIIEETQYF. Full variable domain (remainder filled in from reference TRBV7-8 and TRBJ2-5): GAGVSQSPRYKVAKRGQDVALRCDPISGHVSLFWYQQALGQGPEFLTYFQNEAQLDKSGLPSDRFFAERPEGSVSTLKIQRTQQEDSAVYLCASSLVSASAIIEETQYFGPGTRLLVL.

This clonotype was seen at least ten times. This chain connects TRBV15 to TRBJ2-5, with 10 positions matching TRBD2. This CDR3 contains 15 residues. Germline loops: CDR1 LNHNV, CDR2 YYDKDF (reference sequence). After removal of 4 bases from V and 0 bases from J, the junction contained 2 bases not matched to a gene. The CDR3 bases are TGTGCCACCAGCACGGGGACTAGCGACCAAGAGACCCAGTACTTC. Translating gives CATSTGTSDQETQYF.

This chain links TRBV29-1 with TRBJ2-7, with D perhaps matching TRBD2 (5 bases). Per the germline V gene, CDR1 is SQVTM and CDR2 is ANQGSEA. Trimming took off 3 bases at V and 2 bases at J, with 14 bases between the two ends. The CDR3 runs 14 residues. The CDR3 DNA sequence: TGCAGCGTTGAGGAGGACCTTAGCCCCTACGAGCAGTACTTC. Translated, it gives CSVEEDLSPYEQYF.

This clonotype has a count of ten or more. This rearrangement joins TRBV28 to TRBJ2-7; D is unclear. Germline assignment: CDR1 MDHEN and CDR2 SYDVKM. V dropped 6 bases and J dropped 0 bases, with 12 bases sitting between them. The CDR3 sequence is 14 residues long. The chain's CDR3 is CASSFAISSYEQYF. The CDR3 region has the DNA TGTGCCAGCAGCTTCGCTATAAGCTCCTACGAGCAGTACTTC.

This clonotype was seen at least ten times. The chain carries TRBV9 and TRBJ2-3; 8 bases agree with TRBD2. This CDR3 has 15 residues. Germline V gene lookup returns CDR1 SGDLS and CDR2 YYNGEE. The V gene end was trimmed by 7 bases and the J gene end by 0 bases; junction bases not matched to a gene: 7. CDR3 in amino acids: CASGGLAYSTDTQYF. CDR3 bases: TGTGCCAGCGGTGGACTAGCATATAGCACAGATACGCAGTATTTT. The variable domain in full, with the rest retrieved from reference TRBV9 and TRBJ2-3, is DSGVTQTPKHLITATGQRVTLRCSPRSGDLSVYWYQQSLDQGLQFLIQYYNGEERAKGNILERFSAQQFPDLHSELNLSSLELGDSALYFCASGGLAYSTDTQYFGPGTRLTVL.

This clonotype occurred a few times. This chain connects TRBV15 to TRBJ1-6; no definite D call. Trimming left V 0 bases short and J 6 bases short, with 9 bases between. The CDR3 spans 15 residues. Germline V gene sequence: CDR1 LNHNV, CDR2 YYDKDF (reference sequence). CDR3 sequence: CATSRDKNLNSPLHF. For the CDR3, the DNA is TGTGCCACCAGCAGAGACAAAAACCTTAATTCACCCCTCCACTTT.

There are many counts of this clonotype. The chain combines TRBV21-1 with TRBJ2-2; the table gives TRBD1 as D, unverified against the DNA. TRBV21-1 is termed a pseudogene. CDR3 length: 16 residues. CDR3 nucleotides: TGTGCCAGCAGCAAATCAGGGGATACAGGGGAGGGGGAGCTGTTTTTT. Amino acid sequence: CASSKSGDTGEGELFF.

The chain couples TRBV27 to TRBJ2-7; TRBD1 agrees at 10 bases. Germline V gene sequence: CDR1 MNHEY, CDR2 SMNVEV (reference sequence). This CDR3 comprises 16 residues. V lost 1 base, J lost 0 bases, and 3 bases stayed unmatched. This CDR3 reads CASSLFGQGGSYEQYF. The CDR3 bases are TGTGCCAGCAGTTTATTCGGACAGGGGGGCTCCTACGAGCAGTACTTC.

The J gene is TRBJ2-3, the V gene TRBV7-2; D is uncertain. CDR1 is SGHTA and CDR2 is FQGNSA in the germline V gene. This CDR3 contains 15 residues. V lost 6 bases and J lost 1, with 14 bases in between. CDR3 DNA sequence: TGTGCCAGCAGTCCCCGACACGCCGGCACAGATACGCAGTATTTT. It yields the protein CASSPRHAGTDTQYF.

CDR3 sequence reads: CASSSGVRLLQETQYF. CDR3 DNA: TGTGCCAGCAGTTCTGGGGTTCGGCTACTTCAAGAGACCCAGTACTTC. The gene calls are TRBV28 and TRBJ2-5; the D is unclear. V was cut by 4 bases and J by 2 bases, with 17 bases left in between. Germline loops: CDR1 MDHEN, CDR2 SYDVKM. This CDR3 has 16 amino acids.

This clonotype was counted a few times. The chain carries TRBV12-3 or TRBV12-4 and TRBJ2-3, with 9 bases lining up with TRBD1. Trimming cost V 7 bases and J 5 bases; bases outside gene matches: 10. This CDR3 contains 15 residues. CDR3 loop: CASTPWGQGGDTQYF. For the CDR3, the DNA is TGTGCCAGCACCCCATGGGGACAGGGAGGAGATACGCAGTATTTT.

V is TRBV27 and J is TRBJ2-2; 7 bases align to TRBD2. V lost 0 bases to trimming and J lost 4 bases; unmatched junction nucleotides: 5. In germline, CDR1 is MNHEY, CDR2 SMNVEV (reference sequence). The CDR3 spans 16 residues. In nucleotides, the CDR3 is TGTGCCAGCAGTTTATCGGCGGGGGTTTTCACCGGGGAGCTGTTTTTT. This sequence encodes CASSLSAGVFTGELFF.

In nucleotides, the CDR3 is TGTGCCAGCAGCGTAAACAGGGAAACAGATACGCAGTATTTT. This sequence encodes CASSVNRETDTQYF. This rearrangement joins TRBV9 to TRBJ2-3; the D gene is possibly TRBD1 (6 bases). From germline, CDR1 is SGDLS and CDR2 YYNGEE. CDR3 length equals 14 residues. Trimming cost V 1 base and J 3 bases, with 9 bases left between them.

This clonotype was seen repeatedly, ten times or more. At one boundary the junction diverges from the germline segment, which might be a read error. The chain uses TRBV24-1 and TRBJ2-7, with TRBD2 matching 8 bases. Germline V lookup: CDR1 KGHDR, CDR2 SFDVKD. CDR3 size: 13 residues. The DNA of the CDR3 is TGTGCCACCAGTGATCCGACTAGCGACCTTCTCAACTTC. Encoded protein: CATSDPTSDLLNF.

This chain joins TRBV4-1 and TRBJ2-7, with D unresolved. Trimming stripped 0 bases from V and 0 bases from J, with 6 bases between. The CDR3 consists of 14 residues. Germline V gene lookup returns CDR1 MGHRA and CDR2 YSYEKL. CDR3 amino acids: CASSQEPYSYEQYF. In DNA form, the CDR3 reads TGCGCCAGCAGCCAAGAACCTTACTCCTACGAGCAGTACTTC.

This clonotype was observed a handful of times. V gene TRBV5-1 combines with J gene TRBJ2-3; 7 bases agree with TRBD2. This CDR3 has 15 amino acids. Trimming cost V 0 bases and J 4 bases; bases outside gene matches: 5. Germline CDR1 reads SGHRS; CDR2 reads YFSETQ. CDR3 protein: CASSLVGRSPDTQYF. CDR3 sequence (DNA): TGCGCCAGCAGCTTGGTCGGGAGGTCCCCAGATACGCAGTATTTT.

This clonotype was detected only a few times. The chain uses TRBV6-1 and TRBJ2-7; 10 bases are a match to TRBD2. The V segment lost 8 bases and the J segment 0 bases; nucleotides outside the gene matches: 4. CDR3 size: 14 residues. CDR1 is MNHNS, CDR2 SASEGT, per germline. In nucleotides, the CDR3 is TGTGCCAGCGGGCCTAGCGGGAGCTCCTACGAGCAGTACTTC. This gives the protein CASGPSGSSYEQYF.

There are a few counts of this clonotype. This CDR3 reads CASSPLGGEGETQYF. The CDR3 coding sequence is TGTGCCAGCAGCCCCCTTGGGGGGGAAGGGGAGACCCAGTACTTC. The V gene is TRBV9, the J gene TRBJ2-5; 7 bases are a match to TRBD2. With 4 bases clipped from V and 5 bases from J, the junction kept 11 bases outside the gene matches. CDR1 is SGDLS and CDR2 is YYNGEE in the germline V gene. This CDR3 is 15 amino acids long.

This clonotype was counted many times. The chain is built from TRBV20-1 and TRBJ1-2; D is undetermined. Trimming took 0 bases from V and 6 from J, leaving 5 bases between them. The CDR3 contains 11 residues. The germline V gene has CDR1 DFQATT and CDR2 SNEGSKA (reference sequence). DNA for the CDR3: TGCAGTGCTAGAGATCAAGATGGCTACACCTTC. Its translation: CSARDQDGYTF.